The clone carrying this T cell receptor (beta chain) was seen ten or more times. The antigen remains undetermined. An oligo carrying a UMI was ligated to the cDNA 3' end. First-round PCR used three to four cycles and beta primers RC1.1 and RC1.2 covering TRBC1 and TRBC2. Separate processing of TCR alpha and beta chains began at the second PCR. TCRdb reprocessed the UMI-ligation and nested PCR reads via MiXCR and lists one record per CDR3 protein. The sample has roughly 38,000 distinct CDR3 sequences, about a sixth seen once. This sample stems from a study of quantifying T cell responses using KT2 cells. At the level of the study: RNA was reverse transcribed with TCR alpha and beta constant-region primers. General observations from the study: Very high KT2 spike-in numbers caused saturation in KT2 sequence detection. At about one KT2 cell per 100,000 PBMC, KT2 sequences were still detected.

The CDR3 spans 13 residues. Germline values: CDR1 DFQATT, CDR2 SNEGSKA (reference sequence). Trimming pared 3 bases from V and 1 base from J, leaving 10 bases between. KT2, a clone with a known TCR, was spiked into unfractionated PBMC. The clonotype originates from a human donor. Sequenced sample: PBMCs spiked with cells of the T cell clone KT2. The rearrangement links TRBV20-1 to TRBJ2-7; maybe TRBD2 (5 bases). CDR3 loop: CSARRSGSYEQYF. The CDR3 DNA reads TGCAGTGCTAGGCGAAGCGGTTCCTACGAGCAGTACTTC.